The present T cell receptor (beta chain) was sequenced within a study of shared clonotypes between healthy human individuals (dated by TCRdb to the early 2020s). For context, the study as a whole: The cohort comprised a couple of women and a few men aged 18 to 49 years. For each donor, CD4 naive and CD4 memory were each run on three plates, CD8 naive on two plates, and CD8 memory on one plate. Blood TCR repertoires of five healthy adults were deeply sequenced to estimate repertoire size and the extent of clonotype sharing between individuals. To increase sequencing depth and limit assay-specific biases, different laboratories used diverse techniques to prepare libraries and sequence TCR repertoires. Leukapheresis yielded between about 0.8 and 9.5 billion PBMCs per donor.

Per the germline V gene, MGHDK is the CDR1 and SYGVNS is the CDR2. Its CDR3 holds 16 amino acids, cysteine through phenylalanine. The entry retains the CDR3 DNA only, 48 bases that are in frame from base 1. V loses 0 bases at its end and J loses 6 bases; junction bases beyond the gene matches: 9. Using the deep immunoSEQ assay, TCR CDR3 regions were amplified from genomic DNA by multiplex PCR. For each cell subset, the extracted genomic DNA was distributed evenly across all wells of several immunoSEQ 96-well plates, and each plate served as one replicate. For sorted subsets, roughly 200 ng of genomic DNA, equivalent to 30,000 or so T cell genomes, went into each replicate PCR. Purified libraries were quantified with a Qubit 3.0 fluorometer, sized on a Bioanalyzer 2100, and re-quantified with the KAPA Library Quantification kit. Every immunoSEQ 96-well plate was sequenced on a dedicated single-read 150-cycle Illumina NextSeq 550 flow cell. As for the original processing: Because only junctional sequences without quality scores were contained in the immunoSEQ output, filtering matching that applied to full-length reads could not be performed. Sequences were annotated with PyIR, a Python wrapper for IgBLAST v1.9, and V/J genes and CDR3 were assigned using IMGT germline references. Reads were removed for weak V/J assignments (E-value above 1e-6), missing CDR3, stop codons, out-of-frame junctions, or ambiguous translated residues. V3J clonotypes were defined as sequences sharing an identical inferred V gene, J gene, and CDR3 amino acid sequence. Percentage overlap between repertoires was computed as shared unique clonotypes divided by the size of the smaller repertoire. RTK rarefaction, the Chao1 estimator, and Recon v2.1 estimates of unobserved clonotypes were used to assess repertoire richness. OLGA was used to compute generation probabilities for all TCRbeta clonotypes that the gDNA method yielded from a handful of donors. The table was pulled from immuneACCESS by TCRdb, which kept in-frame rearrangements only. Such tables lose some clones; where checked, under half of the loss comes from unresolved V genes, and the rest has no known cause. The V and J calls and clone size come from that table; D and trimming were worked out from the DNA. The table for this sample lists 500,000 to 550,000 clones; approximately 95% of them were counted only once. 0.064% of the sample comes from the top ten.

Donors were healthy HIV-negative adults with no recently reported acute infections or vaccinations. Every donor was a Caucasian adult residing in Nashville, Tennessee, USA. CD4+ T cells were enriched by magnetic negative selection, after which naive cells were positively selected on CD45RA and the negative fraction was taken as the memory subset. Blood was collected by leukapheresis, and PBMCs were isolated by Ficoll-Histopaque density gradient centrifugation and then cryopreserved in liquid nitrogen vapor phase. Purity and quantity of every magnetically sorted T cell population were checked by analytical flow cytometry. Each sorted fraction had its genomic DNA isolated and then quantified by UV absorbance on a Nanodrop 2000c. General conclusions and limits of the study: Because the study included a small number of donors, the genetic and exposure-history diversity represented was limited. Rarefaction of sorted-subset datasets indicated incomplete sequencing despite the large sequencing depth. Estimated clonotype richness was generally larger for naive than for memory subsets. Clonotypes shared by all four sorted-subset donors showed higher generation probabilities than non-shared clonotypes. Pairwise subsampling indicated that sequencing depth was expected to affect the degree of clonotype sharing among donors. Sampling was restricted to blood, and TCR repertoires in tissue are likely to differ from TCR repertoires in blood. When a few donors were compared, the shared fraction of clonotypes was about 5.5% for naive CD4, more than 3% for naive CD8, more than 2% for memory CD4, and 0.35% to 0.5% for memory CD8.

About this clone itself: What this receptor recognizes is not known. No base quality values were provided; no much bigger clone lies one nucleotide off.

The TCR was taken from a woman aged 25 to 39 in good health. Recombination joined TRBV25-1 with TRBJ2-7; TRBD1 fits 9 bases in the junction. The source material was naive CD4+ T cells sorted from blood. What this sample's cell subset or site label stands for: CD45RA+ positively selected. Here the CDR3 is given as CASSEYGQGPPREQYF. The DNA sequence is given as TGTGCCAGCAGTGAATACGGACAGGGGCCCCCTCGCGAGCAGTACTTC.